These T cell receptor beta chains were read from a single sample in a study of radiotherapy plus CTLA-4 blockade in lung cancer. Profiled with immunoSEQ multiplex PCR; TCRdb holds only in-frame clones, not every one. The table lists around 63,000 clones, roughly three quarters of them singletons. The source was peripheral blood, collected from a patient treated with radiotherapy plus ipilimumab. The receptor set was obtained from a human donor with non-small cell lung cancer whose response to radiotherapy plus ipilimumab could not be evaluated. Some clones in this sample may be carry-over from other donors' samples. The CDR3 runs from the conserved cysteine through the conserved F or W. A D gene is named only where the DNA matches it firmly. Some rows have no size entry. The others give once, few or many, or a class for an expanded clone.

TRBV9,.,TRBJ2-5,13,TRBD2,TGTGCCAGCAGCGTAAGCTGGGAGGGGACCCAGTACTTC,CASSVSWEGTQYF
TRBV28,few,TRBJ2-7,13,.,TGTGCCAGCAGCAACAGGGCCCCCTACGAGCAGTACTTC,CASSNRAPYEQYF
TRBV5-6,once,TRBJ1-2,15,TRBD1,TGTGCCAGCAGCTTGGCCCCAGGGGGCTACTATGGCTACACCTTC,CASSLAPGGYYGYTF
TRBV2,.,TRBJ2-3,14,.,TGTGCCAGCAGTGGTAACGGGGGCACAGATACGCAGTATTTT,CASSGNGGTDTQYF
TRBV7-6,few,TRBJ1-2,11,TRBD1,TGTGCCAGCAGCTCCCGGGACAGTATCACCTTC,CASSSRDSITF
TRBV7-8,.,TRBJ1-5,12,.,TGTGCCAGCAGCTTTACCCGAGGGACCCAGCATTTT,CASSFTRGTQHF
TRBV9,.,TRBJ2-7,14,TRBD1,TGTGCCAGCAGCGTAGAGACAGGGTCGGGCGAGCAGTACTTC,CASSVETGSGEQYF
TRBV10-3,few,TRBJ2-7,12,TRBD2,TGTGCCATGGGGACTAGCTCCTACGAGCAGTACTTC,CAMGTSSYEQYF
TRBV5-1,few,TRBJ2-1,16,TRBD1,TGCGCCAGCAGCTTAATTGACAGGGGGCTCGGGAATGAGCAGTTCTTC,CASSLIDRGLGNEQFF
TRBV6-5,.,TRBJ2-1,13,.,TGTGCCAGCAGTCGTGGACTGTTCAATGAGCAGTTCTTC,CASSRGLFNEQFF
TRBV28,.,TRBJ2-2,15,.,TGTGCCAGCAGCCGCGCGGGCAGAAACACCGGGGAGCTGTTTTTT,CASSRAGRNTGELFF
TRBV18,few,TRBJ1-2,13,TRBD1,TGTGCCAGCTCACAACAGGGGGACTATGGCTACACCTTC,CASSQQGDYGYTF
TRBV11-2,.,TRBJ2-5,16,TRBD1,TGTGCCAGCAGTCCCCCGGGACAGGGGTGGCAAGAGACCCAGTACTTC,CASSPPGQGWQETQYF
TRBV7-2,few,TRBJ1-6,13,TRBD1,TGTGCCAGCAGCTTAGAGACAGGGACACCCCTCCACTTT,CASSLETGTPLHF
TRBV5-1,.,TRBJ2-5,16,TRBD1,TGCGCCAGCAGCACCCAATCCGACAGGGGAGGAGAGACCCAGTACTTC,CASSTQSDRGGETQYF
TRBV4-3,.,TRBJ2-1,14,.,TGCGCCAGCAGCCAAGTCAGGGACTACAATGAGCAGTTCTTC,CASSQVRDYNEQFF
TRBV18,.,TRBJ1-2,15,.,TGTGCCAGCTCACCGATCAGCGGCCCGGGCTATGGCTACACCTTC,CASSPISGPGYGYTF
TRBV11-2,.,TRBJ1-5,15,.,TGTGCCAGCAGCTTAGACCGACAGTCAGGTCAGCCCCAGCATTTT,CASSLDRQSGQPQHF
TRBV7-2,.,TRBJ1-5,14,TRBD1,TGTGCCAGCAGCTTTGGGACAGCCCGTCAGCCCCAGCATTTT,CASSFGTARQPQHF
TRBV6-5,.,TRBJ1-2,13,.,TGTGCCAGCCGCGCCGTCCTTAACTATGGCTACACCTTC,CASRAVLNYGYTF
TRBV5-6,.,TRBJ1-5,16,.,TGTGCCAGCAGCAGCTTAAGTCTCCAGGGCAATCAGCCCCAGCATTTT,CASSSLSLQGNQPQHF
TRBV18,.,TRBJ1-1,16,.,TGTGCCAGCTCACCACGCTCTGCAGGGATGAACACTGAAGCTTTCTTT,CASSPRSAGMNTEAFF
TRBV9,.,TRBJ2-7,13,.,TGTGCCAGCAGCGTACAGGGTGGGTACGAGCAGTACTTC,CASSVQGGYEQYF
TRBV7-8,.,TRBJ2-1,18,TRBD2,TGTGCCAGCAGCTTCGGACTAGCGGGGGGGCTTTACAACAATGAGCAGTTCTTC,CASSFGLAGGLYNNEQFF
TRBV10-3,.,TRBJ1-6,12,.,TGTGCCATCCAACAGGGAGATTCACCCCTCCACTTT,CAIQQGDSPLHF
TRBV28,.,TRBJ1-2,12,.,TGTGCCAGCAGTTTAAACGGCTATGGCTACACCTTC,CASSLNGYGYTF
TRBV7-9,few,TRBJ2-1,14,.,TGTGCCAGCAGCTTAACCCAGGGTAACAATGAGCAGTTCTTC,CASSLTQGNNEQFF
TRBV7-9,.,TRBJ2-3,15,TRBD2,TGTGCCAGCAGCCGAGGACGGGGGGACACAGATACGCAGTATTTT,CASSRGRGDTDTQYF
TRBV29-1,once,TRBJ2-5,10,.,TGCAGCGTCAGACAGGAGACCCAGTACTTC,CSVRQETQYF
TRBV6-5,.,TRBJ1-6,14,.,TGTGCCAGCAGTTACCCTACGGGGAATTCACCCCTCCACTTT,CASSYPTGNSPLHF
TRBV6-4,once,TRBJ2-1,14,.,TGTGCCAGCTCTGCACTAATTGGGAGTAATGAGCAGTTCTTC,CASSALIGSNEQFF
TRBV2,.,TRBJ2-5,15,.,TGTGCCAGCGGGGGGGCAGGGAGACCATGGGAGACCCAGTACTTC,CASGGAGRPWETQYF
TRBV7-9,.,TRBJ2-7,12,.,TGTGCCAGCAGCCCGACAGGCGGCGAGCAGTACTTC,CASSPTGGEQYF
TRBV6-5,.,TRBJ2-1,13,.,TGTGCCAGCAGTTACTCCCCGGTTAATGAGCAGTTCTTC,CASSYSPVNEQFF
TRBV11-3,.,TRBJ2-2,16,TRBD2,TGTGCCAGCAGCTTACGGGGCGGGGGTCATCCCGGGGAGCTGTTTTTT,CASSLRGGGHPGELFF
TRBV4-3,.,TRBJ1-2,12,.,TGCGCCAGCGGCCAAACGACTTATGGCTACACCTTC,CASGQTTYGYTF
TRBV28,.,TRBJ1-3,12,.,TGTGCCAGCAGCCCCGGGAGAAACACCATATATTTT,CASSPGRNTIYF
TRBV2,.,TRBJ1-5,14,TRBD1,TGTGCCAGCACTTTCGGGACAGTCAATCAGCCCCAGCATTTT,CASTFGTVNQPQHF
TRBV2,.,TRBJ2-6,14,.,TGTGCCAGCAGTCGTAACTCTGGGGCCAACGTCCTGACTTTC,CASSRNSGANVLTF
TRBV30,.,TRBJ1-3,14,.,TGTGCCTGGGGGCGGGGGGCAACTGGAAACACCATATATTTT,CAWGRGATGNTIYF
TRBV2,.,TRBJ2-2,16,.,TGTGCCAGCAGTGGAAGGGGGACTAATGTGCCCGGGGAGCTGTTTTTT,CASSGRGTNVPGELFF
TRBV7-9,.,TRBJ2-7,14,.,TGTGCCAGCAGCTTAGACGACAGTACCTACGAGCAGTACTTC,CASSLDDSTYEQYF
TRBV18,few,TRBJ1-6,16,.,TGTGCCAGCTCACCACCCGACAACTCCTATAATTCACCCCTCCACTTT,CASSPPDNSYNSPLHF
TRBV28,.,TRBJ2-6,15,.,TGTGCCAGCAGTTTAGAGCCCTCTGGGGCCAACGTCCTGACTTTC,CASSLEPSGANVLTF
TRBV28,once,TRBJ2-5,13,.,TGTGCCAGCAGTTTATACAGTCAAGAGACCCAGTACTTC,CASSLYSQETQYF
TRBV7-2,once,TRBJ2-7,19,TRBD2,TGTGCCAGCAGCTTCTCGTACTCTAGCGGGGGGGCCCGGACCTACGAGCAGTACTTC,CASSFSYSSGGARTYEQYF
TRBV2,.,TRBJ2-3,18,.,TGTGCCAGCAGTGTGGTCGGGACACAACTTGCTCGCACAGATACGCAGTATTTT,CASSVVGTQLARTDTQYF
TRBV10-2,.,TRBJ2-5,14,TRBD2,TGCGCCAGCAGTGCGACTAGCGGGGAAGGGACCCAGTACTTC,CASSATSGEGTQYF
TRBV25-1,.,TRBJ2-5,16,TRBD2,TGTGTCAGCAGTGACGGAAACGGGGGGGGCCCCAGGACCCAGTACTTC,CVSSDGNGGGPRTQYF
TRBV19,once,TRBJ2-3,16,TRBD2,TGTGCCAGTAGTCCCCGGACTAGCGGGGAGGGGGATACGCAGTATTTT,CASSPRTSGEGDTQYF
TRBV7-6,.,TRBJ2-3,15,TRBD2,TGTGCCAGCAGCCCCGGACTAGCGGTTACGGATACGCAGTATTTT,CASSPGLAVTDTQYF
TRBV15,.,TRBJ2-7,18,TRBD2,TGTGCCACCAGTCCAGAGAGGGGTAGCGGGGGGATCTCCTACGAGCAGTACTTC,CATSPERGSGGISYEQYF
TRBV4-2,.,TRBJ1-6,14,TRBD1,TGTGCCAGCAGCCCGGGACAGAATAATTCACCCCTCCACTTT,CASSPGQNNSPLHF
TRBV11-3,.,TRBJ2-3,17,TRBD2,TGTGCCAGCAGCTTTCTCGCCGGGACTAGCGGTGGGGATACGCAGTATTTT,CASSFLAGTSGGDTQYF
TRBV29-1,.,TRBJ2-4,15,TRBD1,TGCAGCGTTGTGGGGACAGGGGGAGCCAAAAACATTCAGTACTTC,CSVVGTGGAKNIQYF
TRBV6-1,.,TRBJ2-7,13,.,TGTGCCAGCAGTGAACCAGGGTCCTACGAGCAGTACTTC,CASSEPGSYEQYF
TRBV29-1,.,TRBJ2-2,14,.,TGCAGCGTTGACGCAGGGACGAACACCGGGGAGCTGTTTTTT,CSVDAGTNTGELFF